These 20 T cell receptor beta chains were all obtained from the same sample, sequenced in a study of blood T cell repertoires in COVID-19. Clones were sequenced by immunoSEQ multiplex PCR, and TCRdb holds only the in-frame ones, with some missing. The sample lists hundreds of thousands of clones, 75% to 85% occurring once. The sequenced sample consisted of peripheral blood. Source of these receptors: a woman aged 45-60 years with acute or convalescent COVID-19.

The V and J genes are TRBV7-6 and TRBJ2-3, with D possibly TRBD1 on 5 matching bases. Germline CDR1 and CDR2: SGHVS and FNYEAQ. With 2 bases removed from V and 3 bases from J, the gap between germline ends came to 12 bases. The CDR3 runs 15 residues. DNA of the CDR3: TGTGCCAGCAGCTTATCAGCCAGGGCGACAGATACGCAGTATTTT. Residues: CASSLSARATDTQYF. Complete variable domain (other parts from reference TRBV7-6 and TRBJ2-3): GAGVSQSPRYKVTKRGQDVALRCDPISGHVSLYWYRQALGQGPEFLTYFNYEAQQDKSGLPNDRFSAERPEGSISTLTIQRTEQRDSAMYRCASSLSARATDTQYFGPGTRLTVL.

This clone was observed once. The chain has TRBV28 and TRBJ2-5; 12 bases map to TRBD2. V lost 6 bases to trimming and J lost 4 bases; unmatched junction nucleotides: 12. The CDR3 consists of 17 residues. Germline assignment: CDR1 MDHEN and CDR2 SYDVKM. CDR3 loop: CASRWTSGTTRGETQYF. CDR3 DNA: TGTGCCAGCAGGTGGACTAGCGGGACTACTCGGGGAGAGACCCAGTACTTC.

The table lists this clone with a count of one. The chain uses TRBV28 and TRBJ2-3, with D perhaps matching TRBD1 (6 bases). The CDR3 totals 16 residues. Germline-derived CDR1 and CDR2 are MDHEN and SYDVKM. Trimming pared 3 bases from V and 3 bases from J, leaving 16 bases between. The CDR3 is CASSLVLRGGTDTQYF. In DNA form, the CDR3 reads TGTGCCAGCAGTTTGGTTCTGAGAGGGGGTACAGATACGCAGTATTTT.

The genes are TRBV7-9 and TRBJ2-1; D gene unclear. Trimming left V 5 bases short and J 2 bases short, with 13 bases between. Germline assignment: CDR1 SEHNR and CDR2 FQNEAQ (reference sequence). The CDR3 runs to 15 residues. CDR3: CASSQRGDPYNEQFF. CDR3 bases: TGTGCCAGCAGCCAACGCGGTGATCCCTACAATGAGCAGTTCTTC.

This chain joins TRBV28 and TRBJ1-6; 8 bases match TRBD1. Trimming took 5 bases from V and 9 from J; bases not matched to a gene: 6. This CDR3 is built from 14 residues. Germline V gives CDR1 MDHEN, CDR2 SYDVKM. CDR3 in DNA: TGTGCCAGCAGTATCCAGGGGGCCGGTTCACCCCTCCACTTT. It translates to CASSIQGAGSPLHF. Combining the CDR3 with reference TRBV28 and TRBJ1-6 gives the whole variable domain DVKVTQSSRYLVKRTGEKVFLECVQDMDHENMFWYRQDPGLGLRLIYFSYDVKMKEKGDIPEGYSVSREKKERFSLILESASTNQTSMYLCASSIQGAGSPLHFGNGTRLTVT.

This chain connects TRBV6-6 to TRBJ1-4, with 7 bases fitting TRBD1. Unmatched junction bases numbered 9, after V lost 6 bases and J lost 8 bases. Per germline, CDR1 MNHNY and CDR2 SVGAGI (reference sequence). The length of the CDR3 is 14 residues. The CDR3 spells CASRATGDNEKLFF. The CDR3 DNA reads TGTGCCAGCAGGGCTACAGGGGACAACGAAAAACTGTTTTTT.

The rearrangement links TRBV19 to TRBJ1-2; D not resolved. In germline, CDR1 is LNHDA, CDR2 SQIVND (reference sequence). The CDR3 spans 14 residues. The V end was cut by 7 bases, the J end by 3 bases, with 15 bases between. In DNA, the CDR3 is TGTGCCAGTACCGACGGGGTCCCCTACTATGGCTACACCTTC. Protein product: CASTDGVPYYGYTF.

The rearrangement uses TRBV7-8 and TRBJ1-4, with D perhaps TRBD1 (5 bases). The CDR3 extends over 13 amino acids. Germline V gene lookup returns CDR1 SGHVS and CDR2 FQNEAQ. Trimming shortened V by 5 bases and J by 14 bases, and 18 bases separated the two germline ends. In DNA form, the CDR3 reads TGTGCCAGCAGCCCTCAGGTAGGGGCAGGGCTGTTTTTT. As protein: CASSPQVGAGLFF.

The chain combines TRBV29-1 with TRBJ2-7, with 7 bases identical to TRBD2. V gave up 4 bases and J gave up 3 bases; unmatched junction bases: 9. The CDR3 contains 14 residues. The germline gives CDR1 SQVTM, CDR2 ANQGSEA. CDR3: CSVVRGEGLYEQYF. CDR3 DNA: TGCAGCGTTGTCCGGGGGGAGGGCCTCTACGAGCAGTACTTC.

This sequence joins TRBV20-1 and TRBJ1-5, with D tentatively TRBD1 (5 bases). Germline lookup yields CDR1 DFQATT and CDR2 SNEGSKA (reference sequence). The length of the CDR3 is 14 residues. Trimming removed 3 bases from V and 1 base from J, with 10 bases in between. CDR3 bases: TGCAGTGCTAGTCCAGGGAGGAGCAATCAGCCCCAGCATTTT. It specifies CSASPGRSNQPQHF.

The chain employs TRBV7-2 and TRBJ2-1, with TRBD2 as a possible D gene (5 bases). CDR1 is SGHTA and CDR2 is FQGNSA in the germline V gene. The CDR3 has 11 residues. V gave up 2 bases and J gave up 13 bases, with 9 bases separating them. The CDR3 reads CASSLLGRQFF. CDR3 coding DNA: TGTGCCAGCAGCTTATTGGGGAGACAGTTCTTC.

CDR3 loop: CASSNPARARLKYQETQYF. The CDR3 DNA is TGTGCCAGCAGCAATCCAGCTAGAGCGCGCTTAAAGTACCAAGAGACCCAGTACTTC. The chain joins TRBV21-1 to TRBJ2-5; the table's D call of TRBD2 was not tested on the DNA. TRBV21-1 is labeled a pseudogene. The CDR3 covers 19 residues.

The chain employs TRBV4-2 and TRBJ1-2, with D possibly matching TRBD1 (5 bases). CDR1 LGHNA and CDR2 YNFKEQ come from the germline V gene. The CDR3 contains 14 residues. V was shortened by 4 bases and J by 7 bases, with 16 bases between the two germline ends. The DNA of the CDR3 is TGTGCCAGCAGCCCCCTGGAGGGGCTTGCTGGCTACACCTTC. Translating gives CASSPLEGLAGYTF.

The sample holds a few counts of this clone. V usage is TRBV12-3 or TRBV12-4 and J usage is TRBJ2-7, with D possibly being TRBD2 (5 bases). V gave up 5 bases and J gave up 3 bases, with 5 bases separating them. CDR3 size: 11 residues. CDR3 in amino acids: CASSGGYEQYF. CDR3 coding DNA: TGTGCCAGCAGTGGAGGCTACGAGCAGTACTTC.

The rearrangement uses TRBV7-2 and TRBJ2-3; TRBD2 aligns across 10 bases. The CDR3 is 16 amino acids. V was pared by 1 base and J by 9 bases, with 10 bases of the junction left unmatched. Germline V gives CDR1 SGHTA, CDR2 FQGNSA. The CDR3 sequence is CASSLEAASGGRTQYF. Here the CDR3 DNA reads TGTGCCAGCAGCTTAGAAGCGGCTAGCGGGGGTAGGACGCAGTATTTT.

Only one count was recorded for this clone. In DNA form, the CDR3 reads TGTGCCAGCGGGCAGTCCGAGCTGTATGGCTACACCTTC. Protein product: CASGQSELYGYTF. The chain combines TRBV7-8 with TRBJ1-2; D remains unclear. Germline V gene sequence: CDR1 SGHVS, CDR2 FQNEAQ. The CDR3 extends over 13 amino acids. The V end was cut by 8 bases, the J end by 5 bases, with 15 bases between.

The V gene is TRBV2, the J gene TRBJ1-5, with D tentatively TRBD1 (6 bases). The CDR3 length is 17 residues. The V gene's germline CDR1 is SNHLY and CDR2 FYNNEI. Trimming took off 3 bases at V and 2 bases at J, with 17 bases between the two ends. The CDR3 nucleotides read TGTGCCAGCAGTGACCGTCTCAGGGGTCAGGGCAATCAGCCCCAGCATTTT. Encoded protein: CASSDRLRGQGNQPQHF.

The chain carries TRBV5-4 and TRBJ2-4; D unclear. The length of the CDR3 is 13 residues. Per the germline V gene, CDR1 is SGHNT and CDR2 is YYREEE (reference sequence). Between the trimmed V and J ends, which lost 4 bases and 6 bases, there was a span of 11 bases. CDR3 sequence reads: CASSADPGNIQYF. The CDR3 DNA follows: TGTGCCAGCAGCGCAGACCCGGGAAACATTCAGTACTTC.

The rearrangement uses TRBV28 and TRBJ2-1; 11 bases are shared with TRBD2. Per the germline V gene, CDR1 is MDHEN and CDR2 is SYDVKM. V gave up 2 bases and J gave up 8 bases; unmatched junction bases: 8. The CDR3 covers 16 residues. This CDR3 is CASSLPLAGAKYEQFF. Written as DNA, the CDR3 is TGTGCCAGCAGTTTACCACTAGCGGGGGCAAAGTATGAGCAGTTCTTC.

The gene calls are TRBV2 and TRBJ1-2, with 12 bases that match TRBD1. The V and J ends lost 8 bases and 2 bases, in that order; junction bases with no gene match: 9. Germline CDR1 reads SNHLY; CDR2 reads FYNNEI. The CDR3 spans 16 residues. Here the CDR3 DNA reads TGTGCCAGCGGAGGGACAGGGGGCGATCCAAACTATGGCTACACCTTC. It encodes CASGGTGGDPNYGYTF.